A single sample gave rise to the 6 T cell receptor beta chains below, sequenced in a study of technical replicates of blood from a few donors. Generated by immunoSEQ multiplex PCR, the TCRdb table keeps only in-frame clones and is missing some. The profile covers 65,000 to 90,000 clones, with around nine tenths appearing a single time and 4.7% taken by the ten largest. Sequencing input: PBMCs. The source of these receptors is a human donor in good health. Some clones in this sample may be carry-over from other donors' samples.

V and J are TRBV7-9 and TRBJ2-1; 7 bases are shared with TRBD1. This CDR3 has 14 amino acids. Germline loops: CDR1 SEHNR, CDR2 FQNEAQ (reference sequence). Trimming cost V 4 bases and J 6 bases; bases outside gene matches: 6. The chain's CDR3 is CASSSLTGTNEQFF. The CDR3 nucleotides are TGTGCCAGCAGCTCCCTGACAGGGACCAATGAGCAGTTCTTC.

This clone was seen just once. The CDR3: CAWGGQHNSPLHF. The CDR3 bases are TGTGCCTGGGGGGGACAGCATAATTCACCCCTCCACTTT. This chain uses TRBV30 with TRBJ1-6, with TRBD1 identical over 7 bases. Trimming removed 5 bases from V and 5 bases from J; junction bases left unmatched: 3. This CDR3 region has 13 residues. Germline V gives CDR1 GTSNPN, CDR2 SVGIG (reference sequence).

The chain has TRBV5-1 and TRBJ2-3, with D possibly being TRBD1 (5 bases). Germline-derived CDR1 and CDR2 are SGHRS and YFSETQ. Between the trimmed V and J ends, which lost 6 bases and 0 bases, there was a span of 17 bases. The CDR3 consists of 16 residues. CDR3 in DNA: TGCGCCAGCACCTATACAGGAGACGCTAGCACAGATACGCAGTATTTT. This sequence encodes CASTYTGDASTDTQYF.

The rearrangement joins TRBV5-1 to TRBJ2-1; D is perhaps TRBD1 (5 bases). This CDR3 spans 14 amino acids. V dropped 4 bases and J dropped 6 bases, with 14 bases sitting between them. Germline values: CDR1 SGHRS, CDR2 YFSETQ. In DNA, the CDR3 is TGCGCCAGCAGCCGAAAGACAGAGTCCAATGAGCAGTTCTTC. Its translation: CASSRKTESNEQFF.

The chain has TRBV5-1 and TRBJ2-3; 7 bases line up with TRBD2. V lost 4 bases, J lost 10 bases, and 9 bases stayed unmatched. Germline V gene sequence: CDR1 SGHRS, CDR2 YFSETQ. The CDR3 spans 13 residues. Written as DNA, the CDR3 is TGCGCCAGCAGCGACCCGACTAGCCGATCGCAGTATTTT. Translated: CASSDPTSRSQYF.

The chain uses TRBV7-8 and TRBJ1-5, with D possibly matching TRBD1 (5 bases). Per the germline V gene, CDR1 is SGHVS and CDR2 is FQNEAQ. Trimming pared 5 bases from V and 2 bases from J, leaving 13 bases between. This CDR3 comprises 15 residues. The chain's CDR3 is CASSPGGGGNQPQHF. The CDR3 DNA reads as TGTGCCAGCAGCCCCGGGGGAGGGGGCAATCAGCCCCAGCATTTT.